A selection of T cell receptor beta chains follows, all from one sample in a study of early T cells in non-severe SARS-CoV-2 infection. TCRdb reanalysed the 5' RACE reads using MiXCR and keeps one entry per CDR3 protein. The profile shows tens of thousands of distinct CDR3 sequences, approximately 12% of them singletons. This specimen was whole blood, taken at baseline. The origin of the receptors is an adult who was a healthcare worker with PCR-confirmed SARS-CoV-2 infection or an uninfected control (not recorded which). Both conserved end residues are part of each CDR3. A D gene is named only where the DNA matches it firmly. Not every row has a clone size; where given, it reads once, few, many or a size class.

size: many
V: TRBV14
J: TRBJ1-1
D: -
DNA: TGTGCCAGCAGCCAGGGGACATTTGCGAATACTGAAGCTTTCTTT
CDR3: CASSQGTFANTEAFF

size: few
V: TRBV7-9
J: TRBJ1-1
D: -
DNA: TGTGCCAGCAGCCCAGAGAACACTGAAGCTTTCTTT
CDR3: CASSPENTEAFF

size: -
V: TRBV6-1
J: TRBJ2-7
D: -
DNA: TGTGCCAGCAGCCCGTGGGGGTACCCAACCTACGAGCAGTACTTC
CDR3: CASSPWGYPTYEQYF

size: few
V: TRBV18
J: TRBJ2-1
D: -
DNA: TGTGCCAGCTCACGACAGAATGAGCAGTTCTTC
CDR3: CASSRQNEQFF

size: few
V: TRBV6-1
J: TRBJ2-1
D: -
DNA: TGTGCCAGCCGCAGACAGGCTGAGCAGTTCTTC
CDR3: CASRRQAEQFF

size: -
V: TRBV7-2
J: TRBJ2-1
D: TRBD2
DNA: TGTGCCAGCAGCTACCCTAGCGGGAGTCCGTGGCAGTTCTTC
CDR3: CASSYPSGSPWQFF

size: many
V: TRBV12-3/TRBV12-4
J: TRBJ2-7
D: -
DNA: TGTGCCAGCAGTTTTAAAGGAAGCTCCTACGAGCAGTACTTC
CDR3: CASSFKGSSYEQYF

size: few
V: TRBV29-1
J: TRBJ2-7
D: TRBD1
DNA: TGCAGCGCCTTACAGGGGGCAAGGGAGCAGTACTTC
CDR3: CSALQGAREQYF

size: -
V: TRBV7-2
J: TRBJ1-1
D: -
DNA: TGTGCCAGCATCGTATTCACGGACCTCAACACTGAAGCTTTCTTT
CDR3: CASIVFTDLNTEAFF

size: few
V: TRBV3-1
J: TRBJ1-2
D: TRBD1
DNA: TGTGCCAGCAGCCCATACTCTCAGGGGGACTATGGCTACACCTTC
CDR3: CASSPYSQGDYGYTF

size: many
V: TRBV7-2
J: TRBJ2-3
D: -
DNA: TGTGCCAGCAGCTTTGGGGGGCGGGCAGATACGCAGTATTTT
CDR3: CASSFGGRADTQYF

size: few
V: TRBV28
J: TRBJ1-5
D: TRBD1
DNA: TGTGCCAGCAGTCTCTACAGGGGGCCCCTGAATCAGCCCCAGCATTTT
CDR3: CASSLYRGPLNQPQHF

size: -
V: TRBV14
J: TRBJ1-1
D: TRBD1
DNA: TGTGCCAGCAGCCAAGACAGGGGGCGTCTGGGCGACAACACTGGAGCTTTCTTT
CDR3: CASSQDRGRLGDNTGAFF

size: -
V: TRBV9
J: TRBJ1-1
D: -
DNA: TGTGCCAGCAGCAGGATTGACCCTCCGTGGGGGGCTTTCTTT
CDR3: CASSRIDPPWGAFF

size: -
V: TRBV9
J: TRBJ2-1
D: -
DNA: TGTGCCAGCAGCCTAGGTCCGGACCAGCCGCCGTTCTTC
CDR3: CASSLGPDQPPFF

size: many
V: TRBV6-1
J: TRBJ2-7
D: -
DNA: TGTGCCAGCAGTGAAGAGCCCAGATCCTACGAGCAGTACTTC
CDR3: CASSEEPRSYEQYF

size: few
V: TRBV29-1
J: TRBJ1-2
D: TRBD1
DNA: TGCAGCGTGGGGTCTGAAGGGGGCGACTATGGCTACACCTTC
CDR3: CSVGSEGGDYGYTF

size: -
V: TRBV19
J: TRBJ2-2
D: -
DNA: TGTGCCAGTCGGAGTCGCGGTGGAACTGTACCGAACACCGGGGAGCTGTTTTTT
CDR3: CASRSRGGTVPNTGELFF

size: -
V: TRBV5-5
J: TRBJ1-3
D: -
DNA: TGTGCCAGCAGCGTCGGGGGCTCTGGAAACACCATATATTTT
CDR3: CASSVGGSGNTIYF

size: many
V: TRBV7-3
J: TRBJ2-3
D: TRBD2
DNA: TGTGCCAGCAGCTTAGATCCCCCCAGCGGGGTCTTCACAGATACGCAGTATTTT
CDR3: CASSLDPPSGVFTDTQYF

size: few
V: TRBV2
J: TRBJ2-7
D: -
DNA: TGTGCCAGCAGTGAAGGCTCCGGGACATTAAACGAGCAGTACTTC
CDR3: CASSEGSGTLNEQYF

size: few
V: TRBV18
J: TRBJ1-4
D: TRBD1
DNA: TGTGCCAGCCTTCGGGGACAGAAGAAAAAACTGTTTTTT
CDR3: CASLRGQKKKLFF

size: -
V: TRBV12-3/TRBV12-4
J: TRBJ1-1
D: -
DNA: TGTGCCAGCAGTTTCGGTGGAAAAGCTTTCTTT
CDR3: CASSFGGKAFF

size: many
V: TRBV12-3/TRBV12-4
J: TRBJ1-1
D: -
DNA: TGTGCCAGCACCCTGAGCACTGAAGCTTTCTTT
CDR3: CASTLSTEAFF